This TCR beta chain emerged from a study of T cells in Graves' hyperthyroidism and ophthalmopathy. Amplification of TCR beta CDR3 regions was performed using RNA transcripts as template. Using the HTBI primer set, a first-round RT-PCR was run on the TCR CDR3. TCRdb reprocessed the multiplex PCR reads via MiXCR and lists one record per CDR3 protein. The sample shows under 250,000 distinct CDR3 sequences, about 24% of them seen only once. With duration under 3 months, ophthalmopathy was active: Clinical Activity Score at least 3, NOSPECS at least 4. This clonotype was recorded at least ten times. CDR1 LGHNA and CDR2 YNFKEQ come from the germline V gene. The CDR3 extends over 15 amino acids. V gave up 0 bases and J gave up 2 bases; unmatched junction bases: 4.

The receptor's source is a middle-aged woman with Graves' ophthalmopathy. Sequenced: blood. This sequence joins TRBV4-2 and TRBJ2-7; 7 bases line up with TRBD2. In DNA, the CDR3 is TGTGCCAGCAGCCAAGATGGAGCGGGGACCTACGAGCAGTACTTC. Translated: CASSQDGAGTYEQYF.